What follows is one TCR beta chain and its context. Its antigen is still unknown. A much larger clone lies one base from this, so it may be a read error. Looked up from germline, CDR1 is SGHRS and CDR2 is YFSETQ. V lost 2 bases to trimming and J lost 1 base, with 7 bases between them. This CDR3 has 14 residues. How the authors handled the data: What underpinned the distant-metastasis classifier for papillary thyroid cancer was the set of CDR3 differences across clinicopathological groups. From the PCR reads, TCRdb re-called clones with MiXCR. In this record, the V and J calls reflect TCRdb's handling and not the investigators' own analysis. This table has about 28,000 clones, 20% to 25% appearing once. This sample was included in a study of metastatic and nonmetastatic thyroid tumors. Study background: Repertoire data that came from the blood and tumor or nodule tissue of malignant and benign thyroid patients were compared. Points from the study as a whole: Patients with malignant thyroid tumors reportedly had significantly higher TCR beta diversity than those with benign nodules, in blood and tumor.

Thyroid surgery was preceded by no treatment in any patient. The sample was blood. The receptor's source is a female donor with papillary thyroid cancer or a benign thyroid nodule (not recorded which). Some clones in this sample may be carry-over from other donors' samples. This rearrangement joins TRBV5-1 to TRBJ1-3; no definite D call. The CDR3 protein is CASSFFGSGNTIYF. CDR3 sequence (DNA): TGCGCCAGCAGCTTCTTCGGATCTGGAAACACCATATATTTT.